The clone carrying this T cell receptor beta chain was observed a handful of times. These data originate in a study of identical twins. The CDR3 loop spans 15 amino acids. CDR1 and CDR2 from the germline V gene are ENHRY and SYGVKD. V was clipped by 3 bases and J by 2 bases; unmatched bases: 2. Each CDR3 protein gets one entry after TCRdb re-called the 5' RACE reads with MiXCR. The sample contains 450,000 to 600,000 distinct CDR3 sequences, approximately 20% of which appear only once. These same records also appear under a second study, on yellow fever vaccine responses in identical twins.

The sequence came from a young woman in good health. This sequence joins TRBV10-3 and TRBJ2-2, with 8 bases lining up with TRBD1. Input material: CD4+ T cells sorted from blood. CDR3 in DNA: TGTGCCATCAGTGATGGACAGGGAAACACCGGGGAGCTGTTTTTT. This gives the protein CAISDGQGNTGELFF.